This TCR beta chain was observed in a study of CD8 T cells in Susac syndrome. After extraction with the RNeasy kit, about 0.45 to 1 ug of the RNA was reverse transcribed using random hexamers. Amplification of TCR beta CDR3 was carried out by immunoSEQ multiplex PCR, which covered 54 Vbeta and 13 Jbeta segments. TCRdb called the immunoSEQ multiplex PCR reads again in MiXCR, with one record for every CDR3 protein. This table holds roughly 120,000 distinct CDR3 sequences, about 94% found once. Sequencing was carried out using CD4+ T cells from PBMCs. The sequence derives from a human donor with multiple sclerosis.

DNA of the CDR3: TGTGCCAGCTCACTCAGGGAGGGGGCTAACTATGGCTACACCTTC. This codes for CASSLREGANYGYTF. This rearrangement joins TRBV18 to TRBJ1-2, with a weak D call TRBD1 (6 bases). The CDR3 spans 15 residues. With 4 bases removed from V and 0 bases from J, the gap between germline ends came to 12 bases. The germline V gene has CDR1 KGHSH and CDR2 LQKENI. The full variable domain, in which reference TRBV18 and TRBJ1-2 provide the parts outside the CDR3, is NAGVMQNPRHLVRRRGQEARLRCSPMKGHSHVYWYRQLPEEGLKFMVYLQKENIIDESGMPKERFSAEFPKEGPSILRIQQVVRGDSAAYFCASSLREGANYGYTFGSGTRLTVV.